The present entry profiles one T cell receptor (beta chain) with its context. The specificity of this receptor is unknown. No base quality values were provided; no much bigger clone lies one nucleotide off. This entry is derived from a study of cytomegalovirus exposure and HLA in healthy donors (dated by TCRdb to the late 2010s). About the study as a whole: According to a later analysis, the 120 validation repertoires were produced on the same platform as the roughly 700 repertoires of the first cohort. The study aimed to test whether signatures of past pathogen exposure could be identified by cataloging public T cell receptors. Besides the first cohort of more than 650 subjects, a separate validation cohort made up of 90 to 150 different subjects was used. The study combined high-throughput TCR immunosequencing, statistical association of individual TCRs with disease status, and machine learning to predict cytomegalovirus infection status.

Libraries were built with the immunoSEQ multiplex PCR assay. Concerning the study's data processing: A statistical classification framework was built to diagnose cytomegalovirus status from the catalog of TCR beta chain sequences. Not all clones reach the TCRdb copy of this immuneACCESS table, which keeps in-frame sequences only. Checked studies attribute under half of the gap to unresolved V genes and leave the rest unexplained. From that table come the V and J calls and clone size; the DNA was used to work out D and trimming. Within this sample are 85,000 to 130,000 clones, with about 88% of them counted one time only. The top ten hold 1.5% to 2% of the sample. Study-wide findings and limitations: A later analysis lacked HLA typing for the validation cohort, so it scored co-occurrence in that cohort across all 120 repertoires. Across donors, most TCR sequences were observed very rarely, whereas some public TCRs were present in many individuals. Cytomegalovirus status was reported to be diagnosed by the classifier with high specificity and sensitivity in both the original and validation cohorts. The authors suggested that the approach could potentially be generalized to other disease states and immunological phenotypes. A later analysis found that TCRs clustered in the first cohort also tended to co-occur in the 130 or so validation repertoires, with about 94% of cluster scores above 0. A total of 164 TCR beta chains were listed by the study as associated with cytomegalovirus. In vitro tests confirmed that a few of the cytomegalovirus-associated TCR beta chains recognize cytomegalovirus antigens.

The donors belonged to the validation cohort of over a hundred subjects, which was separate from the 666-subject first cohort. The source of this sequence is a woman aged 18-30 years in good health and CMV-seropositive. The sequenced sample was PBMCs.

This receptor has the CDR3 CASSVVLAGTNEQFF. The DNA is TGTGCCAGCAGCGTAGTATTAGCGGGGACCAATGAGCAGTTCTTC. The V and J genes are TRBV9 and TRBJ2-1; 8 bases in between match TRBD2. V and J are trimmed by 0 bases and 6 bases, and the gene matches miss 5 bases of the junction. Inclusive of the bounding cysteine and phenylalanine, the CDR3 is 15 residues long. The retained sequence is limited to the CDR3, 45 bases, with the frame set at the first base. Per the germline V gene, SGDLS is the CDR1 and YYNGEE is the CDR2.